These 20 T cell receptor beta chains share one sample of origin, sequenced in a study of breast tumors, draining lymph nodes, adjacent tissues. The lymph nodes were axillary draining lymph nodes from breast cancer patients. TCRdb reprocessed the multiplex PCR reads via MiXCR and lists one record per CDR3 protein. The table lists approximately 190,000 distinct CDR3 sequences, roughly 29% of them singletons, with around 4.5% in the top ten. Sequencing used axillary lymph node tissue. These receptors were collected from a female donor with breast cancer. Some clones in this sample may be carry-over from other donors' samples.

In this sample, this clonotype turned up a few times. This clone may be a read error of a much larger clone one base away. This chain links TRBV6-5 with TRBJ2-7, with a possible D match to TRBD2 (5 bases). V was trimmed by 6 bases and J by 6 bases, leaving 9 bases between them. CDR3 length: 11 amino acids. Germline V CDR1 and CDR2: MNHEY, SVGAGI. This chain's CDR3 is CASRRVGEQYF. Written as DNA, the CDR3 is TGTGCCAGCAGGCGGGTCGGCGAGCAGTACTTC.

This chain links TRBV2 with TRBJ1-4, with D perhaps TRBD1 (5 bases). CDR3 length equals 14 residues. V lost 4 bases to trimming and J lost 7 bases, with 13 bases between them. Looked up from germline, CDR1 is SNHLY and CDR2 is FYNNEI. The CDR3 loop is CASSASGIGEKLFF. CDR3 sequence (DNA): TGTGCCAGCAGTGCATCAGGGATCGGTGAAAAACTGTTTTTT.

The chain recombines TRBV6-5 with TRBJ1-2, with 8 bases that match TRBD1. The CDR3 consists of 15 residues. The germline CDR1 and CDR2 sequences are MNHEY and SVGAGI. The J segment lost 8 bases and the V segment lost 5 bases, leaving 13 bases of the junction unmatched. The chain's CDR3 is CASSHGPGQGGGYTF. Here the CDR3 DNA reads TGTGCCAGCAGTCACGGGCCAGGACAGGGAGGAGGCTACACCTTC.

Remarks on this clonotype: A clone one base away is much larger, so this may be a read error. The rearrangement links TRBV6-1 to TRBJ1-2; D perhaps matches TRBD1 (5 bases). This CDR3 contains 16 residues. Germline V CDR1 and CDR2: MNHNS, SASEGT. Here the CDR3 DNA reads TGTGCCAGCAGTGACCCCGACAGAACCTTTAACCATGGCTACACCTTC. Its translation is CASSDPDRTFNHGYTF.

A note on this clonotype: Since a much larger clone is just one base distant, this may be a read error. The chain recombines TRBV6-5 with TRBJ1-2, with D maybe TRBD1 (5 bases). The germline V gene encodes CDR1 MNHEY and CDR2 SVGAGI. The CDR3 length is 12 residues. V lost 8 bases and J 5 bases, leaving 12 bases between the germline ends. CDR3 protein: CASWDWAYGYTF. The CDR3 region has the DNA TGTGCCAGCTGGGACTGGGCTTATGGCTACACCTTC.

This clonotype was detected once. A much larger clone differs from this one at a single base, so this may be a read error. The gene calls are TRBV20-1 and TRBJ1-6; no clear D gene. This CDR3 contains 11 residues. Germline V lookup: CDR1 DFQATT, CDR2 SNEGSKA (reference sequence). The CDR3 protein is CSASPGSPLPF. DNA for the CDR3: TGCAGTGCCTCTCCGGGTTCACCCCTCCCCTTT.

V is TRBV29-1 and J is TRBJ1-3; D unresolved. Germline CDR1 reads SQVTM; CDR2 reads ANQGSEA. Trimming shortened V by 2 bases and J by 5 bases, and 16 bases separated the two germline ends. CDR3 length equals 15 residues. The CDR3 is CSVELGREGRNTIYF. CDR3 DNA sequence: TGCAGCGTTGAATTGGGGAGGGAAGGGAGAAACACCATATATTTT.

This clonotype appeared a few times. The V call is TRBV27, the J call TRBJ2-7; 7 nucleotides match TRBD2. Trimming at V came to 5 bases and at J to 2 bases, leaving 6 bases not matched to a gene. This CDR3 region has 14 residues. The V gene's germline CDR1 is MNHEY and CDR2 SMNVEV (reference sequence). Here the CDR3 DNA reads TGTGCCAGCAGTAGGGCGGGAGCGACCTACGAGCAGTACTTC. Its protein is CASSRAGATYEQYF.

About this clonotype itself: It may be a read error: a sequence one base away is much more abundant. V usage is TRBV5-4 and J usage is TRBJ2-3; 9 bases match TRBD1. Looked up from germline, CDR1 is SGHNT and CDR2 is YYREEE (reference sequence). V shed 4 bases, J shed 6 bases, and the junction held 3 bases outside the gene matches. The CDR3 has 13 residues. CDR3 in amino acids: CASSVQGADTQYF. Written as DNA, the CDR3 is TGTGCCAGCAGCGTACAGGGGGCGGATACGCAGTATTTT.

This clonotype was counted at least ten times. The CDR3 loop is CSASDQGAPRANEQFF. The DNA of the CDR3 is TGCAGTGCTAGTGATCAGGGGGCACCCAGAGCCAATGAGCAGTTCTTC. The chain links TRBV20-1 to TRBJ2-1; TRBD1 agrees at 8 bases. The ends lost 3 bases at V and 6 bases at J; junction bases unmatched: 13. There are 16 residues in the CDR3. Germline CDR1 reads DFQATT; CDR2 reads SNEGSKA (reference sequence).

This clonotype was counted a single time. J is TRBJ1-5 and V is TRBV25-1; D perhaps matches TRBD1 (5 bases). Germline V gives CDR1 MGHDK, CDR2 SYGVNS. The CDR3 totals 12 residues. CDR3 sequence reads: CARSTDFQPQHF. CDR3 DNA: TGTGCTAGATCGACAGATTTTCAGCCCCAGCATTTT.

This clonotype was counted between two and nine times. This may stem from a read error, because a much larger clone lies one nucleotide away. Here the CDR3 omits its conserved ending phenylalanine or tryptophan, so a read error is the likely source. Here the CDR3 reads CASSLIREQETQYL. The CDR3 DNA reads TGTGCCAGCAGCTTGATTCGGGAACAAGAGACCCAGTACCTC. V usage is TRBV7-3 and J usage is TRBJ2-5, with D possibly matching TRBD2 (5 bases). The CDR3 contains 14 residues. The germline V gene has CDR1 SGHTA and CDR2 FQGTGA. Trimming left V 3 bases short and J 2 bases short, with 10 bases between.

This clonotype has ten or more counts. The chain couples TRBV3-1 to TRBJ2-7; D is possibly TRBD2 (7 bases). Trimming took off 0 bases at V and 8 bases at J, with 23 bases between the two ends. The CDR3 spans 17 residues. Germline lookup yields CDR1 LGHDT and CDR2 YNNKEL (reference sequence). The chain's CDR3 is CASSQDLAGAGSTKQYF. For the CDR3, the DNA is TGTGCCAGCAGCCAAGATTTGGCGGGGGCAGGATCTACGAAGCAGTACTTC.

Worth noting for this clonotype: Possible read error: a much larger clone is one base away. Because the CDR3 is missing its conserved closing phenylalanine or tryptophan, this is likely a read error. V usage is TRBV20-1 and J usage is TRBJ2-2; 9 bases agree with TRBD1. Per germline, CDR1 DFQATT and CDR2 SNEGSKA (reference sequence). This CDR3 spans 15 amino acids. The V gene end was trimmed by 3 bases and the J gene end by 4 bases; junction bases not matched to a gene: 6. CDR3 residues: CSASSRDRVTGELFS. CDR3 in DNA: TGCAGTGCTAGTTCCCGGGACAGGGTCACCGGGGAGCTGTTTTCT.

The chain recombines TRBV29-1 with TRBJ1-2; 11 positions match TRBD1. V trimming: 7 bases; J trimming: 2 bases; junction bases outside the gene matches: 3. There are 13 residues in the CDR3. Germline CDR1 SQVTM, CDR2 ANQGSEA. The CDR3 bases are TGCAGCGACGGGACAGGGGGGAACTATGGCTACACCTTC. Its translation is CSDGTGGNYGYTF.

This clonotype was seen repeatedly, ten times or more. The rearrangement uses TRBV20-1 and TRBJ2-1; D is unclear. Germline lookup yields CDR1 DFQATT and CDR2 SNEGSKA (reference sequence). The CDR3 totals 12 residues. V lost 3 bases to trimming and J lost 10 bases, with 13 bases between them. The DNA of the CDR3 is TGCAGTGCTAGTGCTGTGTCCCTAGAGCAGTTCTTC. Its translation: CSASAVSLEQFF.

The chain couples TRBV5-5 to TRBJ1-1; D is unclear. There are 14 residues in the CDR3. Germline values: CDR1 SGHKS, CDR2 YYEKEE (reference sequence). Trimming cost V 4 bases and J 0 bases, with 10 bases left between them. This CDR3 is CASSQTTLNTEAFF. In DNA, the CDR3 is TGTGCCAGCAGCCAGACGACCCTGAACACTGAAGCTTTCTTT.

This clonotype has only one observation. The chain is built from TRBV30 and TRBJ1-2; 12 nucleotides line up with TRBD1. Germline V lookup: CDR1 GTSNPN, CDR2 SVGIG (reference sequence). After removal of 5 bases from V and 8 bases from J, the junction contained 6 bases not matched to a gene. This CDR3 spans 13 amino acids. As DNA, the CDR3 is TGTGCCTGGGCCCCGGGACAGGGGGCAGGCTACACCTTC. Translation gives CAWAPGQGAGYTF.

V is TRBV7-9 and J is TRBJ2-3, with 7 bases that match TRBD2. Looked up from germline, CDR1 is SEHNR and CDR2 is FQNEAQ (reference sequence). The trim removed 5 bases at V and 0 bases at J, leaving 11 bases unmatched. CDR3 length: 17 amino acids. Here the CDR3 DNA reads TGTGCCAGCAGCAAGTATGGGGGGGAATACAGCACAGATACGCAGTATTTT. This sequence encodes CASSKYGGEYSTDTQYF.

To note about this clonotype: Given a much more abundant clone one base away, this may be a read error. Likely a read error: the CDR3 ends without its conserved phenylalanine or tryptophan. The J gene is TRBJ2-7, the V gene TRBV7-3, with D perhaps matching TRBD1 or TRBD2 (5 bases each). The CDR3 runs to 14 residues. Germline loops: CDR1 SGHTA, CDR2 FQGTGA. Trimming stripped 1 base from V and 3 bases from J, with 10 bases between. Here the CDR3 DNA reads TGTGCCAGCAGCTTAAGTGGGGGTGGCTACGAGCAGTACCTC. Translation gives CASSLSGGGYEQYL.